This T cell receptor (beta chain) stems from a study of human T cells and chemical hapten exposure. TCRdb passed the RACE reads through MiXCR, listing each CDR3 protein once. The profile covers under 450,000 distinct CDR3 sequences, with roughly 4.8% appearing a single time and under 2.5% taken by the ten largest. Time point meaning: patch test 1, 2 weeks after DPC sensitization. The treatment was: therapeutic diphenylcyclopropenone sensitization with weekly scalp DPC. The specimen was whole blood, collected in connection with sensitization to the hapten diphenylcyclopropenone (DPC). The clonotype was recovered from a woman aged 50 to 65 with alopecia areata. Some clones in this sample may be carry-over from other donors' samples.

The CDR3 sequence: CASSQDKRGNTDTQYF. The CDR3 DNA reads TGCGCCAGCAGCCAAGATAAGCGGGGGAACACAGATACGCAGTATTTT. The V gene is TRBV4-1, the J gene TRBJ2-3; 8 nucleotides match TRBD2. Per the germline V gene, CDR1 is MGHRA and CDR2 is YSYEKL. The ends lost 0 bases at V and 2 bases at J; junction bases unmatched: 4. This CDR3 has 16 amino acids.